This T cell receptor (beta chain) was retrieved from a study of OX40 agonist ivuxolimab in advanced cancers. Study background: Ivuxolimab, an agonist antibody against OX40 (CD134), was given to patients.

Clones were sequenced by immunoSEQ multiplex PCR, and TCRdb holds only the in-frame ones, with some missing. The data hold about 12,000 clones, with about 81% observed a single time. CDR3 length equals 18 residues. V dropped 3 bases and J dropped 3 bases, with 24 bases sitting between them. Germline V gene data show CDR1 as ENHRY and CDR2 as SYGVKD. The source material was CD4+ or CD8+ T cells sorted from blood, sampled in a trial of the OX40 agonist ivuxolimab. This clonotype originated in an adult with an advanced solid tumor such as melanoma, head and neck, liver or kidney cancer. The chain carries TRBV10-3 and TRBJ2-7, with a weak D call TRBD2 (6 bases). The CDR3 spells CAISDPSAGDGGSYEQYF. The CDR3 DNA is TGTGCCATCAGTGACCCTAGCGCCGGAGATGGTGGTAGCTACGAGCAGTACTTC.